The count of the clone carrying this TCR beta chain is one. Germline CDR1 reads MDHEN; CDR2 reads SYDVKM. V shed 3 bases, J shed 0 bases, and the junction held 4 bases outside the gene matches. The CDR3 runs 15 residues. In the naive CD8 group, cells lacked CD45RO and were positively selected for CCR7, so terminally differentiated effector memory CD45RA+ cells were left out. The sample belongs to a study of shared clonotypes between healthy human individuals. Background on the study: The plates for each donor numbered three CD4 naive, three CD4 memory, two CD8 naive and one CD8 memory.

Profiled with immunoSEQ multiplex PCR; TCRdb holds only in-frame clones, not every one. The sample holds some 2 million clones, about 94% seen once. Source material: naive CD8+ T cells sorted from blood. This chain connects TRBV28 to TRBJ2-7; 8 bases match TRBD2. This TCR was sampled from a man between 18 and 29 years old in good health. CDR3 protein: CASSFLAGTSYEQYF. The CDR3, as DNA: TGTGCCAGCAGTTTCCTAGCGGGCACCTCCTACGAGCAGTACTTC. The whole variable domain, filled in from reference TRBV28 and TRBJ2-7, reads DVKVTQSSRYLVKRTGEKVFLECVQDMDHENMFWYRQDPGLGLRLIYFSYDVKMKEKGDIPEGYSVSREKKERFSLILESASTNQTSMYLCASSFLAGTSYEQYFGPGTRLTVT.